Following are 9 T cell receptor beta chains from one sample sequenced in a study of T cells in Graves' hyperthyroidism and ophthalmopathy. TCR beta CDR3 regions were amplified from RNA transcripts. HTBI primers drove first-round RT-PCR of the TCR CDR3. One entry per CDR3 protein results from TCRdb running MiXCR on the multiplex PCR reads. Of fewer than 350,000 distinct CDR3 sequences listed, less than 15% are singletons. The material sequenced was blood. The source of these receptors is a woman under 40 with Graves' hyperthyroidism that later progressed to Graves' ophthalmopathy.

The rearrangement joins TRBV6-1 to TRBJ2-3; D remains unclear. Per the germline V gene, CDR1 is MNHNS and CDR2 is SASEGT. The V end was cut by 7 bases, the J end by 4 bases, with 9 bases between. The CDR3 loop spans 12 amino acids. The CDR3 sequence is CASKDSADTQYF. The CDR3 DNA reads TGTGCCAGCAAAGACTCCGCAGATACGCAGTATTTT.

The genes are TRBV24-1 and TRBJ1-5; maybe TRBD1 (5 bases). V lost 2 bases and J lost 9, with 10 bases in between. Germline CDR1 reads KGHDR; CDR2 reads SFDVKD. The CDR3 totals 13 residues. The CDR3 is CATSDSQGLPQHF. The DNA of the CDR3 is TGTGCCACCAGTGATTCGCAGGGTCTGCCCCAGCATTTT.

The V gene is TRBV9, the J gene TRBJ1-4; D call uncertain. Germline V gives CDR1 SGDLS, CDR2 YYNGEE. The V end lost 0 bases, the J end lost 8 bases, and 8 bases lay between the germline ends. The CDR3 sequence is 13 residues long. In DNA form, the CDR3 reads TGTGCCAGCAGCGTAGGTTTGGGGGAAAAACTGTTTTTT. Its protein is CASSVGLGEKLFF.

The chain recombines TRBV19 with TRBJ1-1; no reliable D call. Deletions cut 7 bases from V and 11 bases from J, with 23 bases between. From germline, CDR1 is LNHDA and CDR2 SQIVND (reference sequence). The CDR3 is 14 residues long. CDR3 in amino acids: CASTHRQTQRGAFF. In DNA form, the CDR3 reads TGTGCCAGTACACACCGACAAACCCAACGAGGGGCTTTCTTT.

There are many counts of this clonotype. The V gene is TRBV5-6, the J gene TRBJ2-3; D call uncertain. V lost 0 bases and J lost 6, with 8 bases in between. Germline assignment: CDR1 SGHDT and CDR2 YYEEEE. CDR3 length: 13 residues. The CDR3 protein is CASSLETADTQYF. As DNA, the CDR3 is TGTGCCAGCAGCTTGGAGACGGCGGATACGCAGTATTTT.

The chain has TRBV6-2 or TRBV6-3 and TRBJ2-1; D is undetermined. Trimming cost V 9 bases and J 1 base, with 22 bases left between them. The CDR3 sequence is 17 residues long. The germline V gene encodes CDR1 MNHEY and CDR2 SVGEGT. The CDR3 loop is CASSQSTWGLSYNEQFF. For the CDR3, the DNA is TGTGCCAGTAGTCAATCCACCTGGGGATTATCCTACAATGAGCAGTTCTTC.

This clonotype was seen many times. The genes are TRBV6-2 or TRBV6-3 and TRBJ2-7; D gene unclear. This CDR3 is built from 13 residues. Germline CDR1 is MNHEY and CDR2 is SVGEGT. Trimming shortened V by 2 bases and J by 4 bases, and 9 bases separated the two germline ends. The CDR3: CASSYLLYYEQYF. The CDR3 nucleotides are TGTGCCAGCAGTTACCTTCTTTATTACGAGCAGTACTTC.

This chain uses TRBV20-1 with TRBJ2-7, with 11 bases fitting TRBD2. Germline V gene sequence: CDR1 DFQATT, CDR2 SNEGSKA (reference sequence). The J segment lost 3 bases and the V segment lost 6 bases, leaving 7 bases of the junction unmatched. This CDR3 contains 14 residues. This CDR3 is CSAYLAGGFYEQYF. As DNA, the CDR3 is TGCAGTGCCTACCTAGCGGGAGGCTTCTACGAGCAGTACTTC.

This clonotype was seen many times. The chain employs TRBV2 and TRBJ2-5; 9 nucleotides align to TRBD2. The CDR3 is made up of 15 amino acids. CDR1 and CDR2 from the germline V gene are SNHLY and FYNNEI. The V and J ends lost 10 bases and 4 bases, in that order; junction bases with no gene match: 13. The CDR3 DNA is TGTGCCACCTCAGCGGGAGGACTACCGGGAGAGACCCAGTACTTC. Encoded protein: CATSAGGLPGETQYF.